Shown below are 14 T cell receptor beta chains from a single sample sequenced in a study of blood T cell repertoires in COVID-19 (dated by TCRdb to the early 2020s). The protocol used for the library was the immunoSEQ multiplex PCR assay. This is the immuneACCESS table as TCRdb keeps it, with only in-frame sequences that have V and J called. A part of the clones is gone; compared with another copy, unresolved V genes explain less than half, and the rest is unexplained. The sample table holds about 60,000 clones, of which about 80% were seen once. More than 20% of the sample is held by the ten biggest clonotypes. The sample consisted of peripheral blood. The receptors stem from a middle-aged man with active or convalescent COVID-19.

V is TRBV2 and J is TRBJ1-3; 8 bases map to TRBD1. The junction had 7 bases not matched to a gene; V was cut back by 6 bases and J by 9 bases. Germline-derived CDR1 and CDR2 are SNHLY and FYNNEI. The CDR3 sequence is 13 residues long. In DNA form, the CDR3 reads TGTGCCAGCAGAGAGACAGGGGTGGCCACCATATATTTT. Its protein is CASRETGVATIYF.

The J gene is TRBJ2-2, the V gene TRBV5-4; 7 bases line up with TRBD2. The CDR3 has 16 residues. In germline, CDR1 is SGHNT, CDR2 YYREEE (reference sequence). After removal of 4 bases from V and 4 bases from J, the junction contained 10 bases not matched to a gene. The CDR3 spells CASSTGGRAATGELFF. The CDR3 coding sequence is TGTGCCAGCAGCACTGGCGGGAGAGCGGCCACCGGGGAGCTGTTTTTT.

This clone has more than one count but fewer than ten. The chain has TRBV6-5 and TRBJ2-7; D remains ambiguous. Germline CDR1 reads MNHEY; CDR2 reads SVGAGI. The CDR3 length is 14 residues. Trimming removed 1 base from V and 2 bases from J, with 9 bases in between. CDR3 protein: CASSYFASPYEQYF. The CDR3 nucleotides are TGTGCCAGCAGTTACTTTGCCAGTCCCTACGAGCAGTACTTC.

The chain carries TRBV20-1 and TRBJ2-1, with D perhaps TRBD2 (7 bases). The CDR3 covers 11 residues. Trimming stripped 6 bases from V and 8 bases from J, with 11 bases between. Germline CDR1 and CDR2: DFQATT and SNEGSKA (reference sequence). The CDR3 bases are TGCAGTGCCCGGGGGGCCTATGAGCAGTTCTTC. Protein: CSARGAYEQFF.

The rearrangement joins TRBV5-4 to TRBJ1-2, with D hard to call. Germline lookup yields CDR1 SGHNT and CDR2 YYREEE (reference sequence). V was pared by 0 bases and J by 6 bases, with 18 bases between. This CDR3 is built from 16 residues. The chain's CDR3 is CASSLEVRRGRDGYTF. The CDR3 DNA follows: TGTGCCAGCAGCTTGGAGGTTCGTCGGGGAAGGGATGGCTACACCTTC.

The chain employs TRBV10-2 and TRBJ1-5; D might be TRBD1 (5 bases). V dropped 0 bases and J dropped 6 bases, with 9 bases sitting between them. The germline V gene encodes CDR1 WSHSY and CDR2 SAAADI. This CDR3 contains 14 residues. The CDR3 nucleotides are TGCGCCAGCAGTGAGTCGGGGGGTTTTCAGCCCCAGCATTTT. Its translation is CASSESGGFQPQHF.

This clone was recorded only once. The chain recombines TRBV7-2 with TRBJ1-1; no clear D gene. There are 15 residues in the CDR3. CDR1 is SGHTA and CDR2 is FQGNSA in the germline V gene. With 5 bases removed from V and 0 bases from J, the gap between germline ends came to 13 bases. Here the CDR3 DNA reads TGTGCCAGCAGCCCCCCCAATGGCATGAACACTGAAGCTTTCTTT. Translation: CASSPPNGMNTEAFF. Variable domain in full (rest from reference TRBV7-2 and TRBJ1-1): GAGVSQSPSNKVTEKGKDVELRCDPISGHTALYWYRQSLGQGLEFLIYFQGNSAPDKSGLPSDRFSAERTGGSVSTLTIQRTQQEDSAVYLCASSPPNGMNTEAFFGQGTRLTVV.

The chain joins TRBV5-6 to TRBJ1-2; 7 positions match TRBD1. Germline loops: CDR1 SGHDT, CDR2 YYEEEE. The CDR3 has 14 residues. With V trimmed by 4 bases and J by 7 bases, 10 bases remained unmatched. The CDR3 spells CASSRLLTGTGYTF. For the CDR3, the DNA is TGTGCCAGCAGCCGTTTATTGACAGGGACTGGCTACACCTTC.

V and J are TRBV27 and TRBJ1-6; 7 bases match TRBD1. With 3 bases clipped from V and 9 bases from J, the junction kept 5 bases outside the gene matches. This CDR3 is built from 14 residues. Germline-derived CDR1 and CDR2 are MNHEY and SMNVEV (reference sequence). CDR3 amino acids: CASSFEGASSPLHF. CDR3 nucleotide sequence: TGTGCCAGCAGTTTCGAGGGGGCCAGTTCACCCCTCCACTTT.

The chain carries TRBV2 and TRBJ1-1; 7 bases map to TRBD1. With 5 bases clipped from V and 0 bases from J, the junction kept 3 bases outside the gene matches. The length of the CDR3 is 14 residues. Per the germline V gene, CDR1 is SNHLY and CDR2 is FYNNEI. The DNA of the CDR3 is TGTGCCAGCAGTTCACAGGGGTTGAACACTGAAGCTTTCTTT. It yields the protein CASSSQGLNTEAFF.

The chain carries TRBV29-1 and TRBJ1-5; tentatively, D is TRBD1 (5 bases). CDR1 SQVTM and CDR2 ANQGSEA come from the germline V gene. The CDR3 is 15 amino acids. V dropped 4 bases and J dropped 5 bases, with 18 bases sitting between them. CDR3 region: CSVGGDVGRDQPQHF. In nucleotides, the CDR3 is TGCAGCGTTGGGGGGGATGTGGGAAGGGATCAGCCCCAGCATTTT. Complete variable domain (other parts from reference TRBV29-1 and TRBJ1-5): SAVISQKPSRDICQRGTSLTIQCQVDSQVTMMFWYRQQPGQSLTLIATANQGSEATYESGFVIDKFPISRPNLTFSTLTVSNMSPEDSSIYLCSVGGDVGRDQPQHFGDGTRLSIL.

This chain joins TRBV12-3 or TRBV12-4 and TRBJ1-3; D not resolved. Between the trimmed V and J ends, which lost 8 bases and 4 bases, there was a span of 6 bases. The CDR3 length is 11 residues. In nucleotides, the CDR3 is TGTGCCAGCGGCCAGGGAAACACCATATATTTT. It is translated as CASGQGNTIYF.

V is TRBV7-9 and J is TRBJ2-3, with TRBD2 identical over 8 bases. The junction had 5 bases not matched to a gene; V was cut back by 3 bases and J by 0 bases. CDR1 is SEHNR and CDR2 is FQNEAQ in the germline V gene (reference sequence). The CDR3 spans 16 residues. The CDR3 sequence is CASSFIAGLSTDTQYF. The DNA of the CDR3 is TGTGCCAGCAGCTTTATAGCGGGGCTTAGCACAGATACGCAGTATTTT.

The chain uses TRBV28 and TRBJ1-1; possible D gene TRBD1, 5 bases. Germline lookup yields CDR1 MDHEN and CDR2 SYDVKM. The CDR3 length is 16 residues. The V and J ends lost 6 bases and 2 bases respectively, with 19 bases between them. The DNA of the CDR3 is TGTGCCAGCAGCCCTGAGTCAGGGAGGGGCAACACTGAAGCTTTCTTT. Encoded protein: CASSPESGRGNTEAFF.